The clone carrying this TCR beta chain was seen ten or more times. As yet, its antigen is unknown. This specimen comes from a study of CD8+CD57+ T cells in acquired aplastic anemia. Study-wide context: Sorted CD4+ plus CD8+ cells gave DNA averaging 3.2 ug. Study-wide points: CD8+ Simpson's diversity did not differ significantly between patients and controls. Patients and controls had in common 25 to 30 CD8+ CDR3 sequences.

Looked up from germline, CDR1 is DFQATT and CDR2 is SNEGSKA (reference sequence). Trimming at V came to 0 bases and at J to 5 bases, leaving 12 bases not matched to a gene. The CDR3 runs to 17 residues. CDR3 and TCR beta VDJ profiling relied on a genomic DNA template. Via MiXCR, TCRdb re-called the reads, giving one row per CDR3 protein. Altogether a few hundred thousand distinct CDR3 sequences are present, roughly three fifths being singletons, with the ten largest covering 8%. Sequenced input: sorted CD4+, CD8+, or CD8+CD57+ T cells (not recorded which) from PBMCs. This chain links TRBV20-1 with TRBJ2-1; TRBD2 aligns across 8 bases. This sequence originates from a human donor with severe aplastic anemia or a healthy control (not recorded which). The CDR3 sequence is CSARDIRRLAWDNEQFF. As DNA, the CDR3 is TGCAGTGCTAGAGATATAAGGAGACTAGCGTGGGACAATGAGCAGTTCTTC.